What follows is one T cell receptor beta chain and its context. The sample comes from a study of blood T cell repertoires in COVID-19. For the study at large: Donors in the United States, Italy and Spain gave samples during acute or convalescent COVID-19. In each case, the material was cDNA or gDNA derived from T cells, B-cell-depleted T cells, or PBMCs.

TCRdb's table, derived via immunoSEQ multiplex PCR, lists solely in-frame clones and lacks some. The sample yields hundreds of thousands of clones, 70% to 85% seen once. J lost 6 bases, V lost 3 bases, and 3 bases had no gene match. The CDR3 loop spans 14 amino acids. Per the germline V gene, CDR1 is MNHEY and CDR2 is SMNVEV (reference sequence). This clonotype originated in an elderly woman with acute or convalescent COVID-19. The chain employs TRBV27 and TRBJ2-1; TRBD1 aligns across 9 bases. What was sequenced was peripheral blood. CDR3 protein: CASSFGTGINEQFF. In DNA form, the CDR3 reads TGTGCCAGCAGTTTTGGGACAGGGATCAATGAGCAGTTCTTC.